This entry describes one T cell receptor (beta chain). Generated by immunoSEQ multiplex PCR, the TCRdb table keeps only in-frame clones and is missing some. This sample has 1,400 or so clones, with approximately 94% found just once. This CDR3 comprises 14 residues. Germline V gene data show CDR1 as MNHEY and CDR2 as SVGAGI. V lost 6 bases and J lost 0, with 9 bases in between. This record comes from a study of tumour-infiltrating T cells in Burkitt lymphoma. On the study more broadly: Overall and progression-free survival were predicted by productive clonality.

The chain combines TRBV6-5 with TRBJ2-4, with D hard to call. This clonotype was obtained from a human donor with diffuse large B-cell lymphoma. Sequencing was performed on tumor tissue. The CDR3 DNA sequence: TGTGCCAGCAGCCTGTTGGCAGCCAAAAACATTCAGTACTTC. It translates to CASSLLAAKNIQYF.